This T cell receptor (beta chain) was identified in a study of cytomegalovirus exposure and HLA in healthy donors. Whole-study results and caveats: It was 150 to 200 TCR beta chains that were listed as cytomegalovirus-associated.

The PCR contained 60 Vbeta and 13 Jbeta primers. In the study's own analysis: Per a later analysis, the number of unique TCR beta chains was approximately 73 million, of which 9 million to 14 million were shared. Some clones are missing from TCRdb's copy, which holds only in-frame ones; the method was immunoSEQ multiplex PCR. D and trimming were read from the DNA, whereas the V and J calls and clone size are those reported in that table. The table has approximately 120,000 clones, roughly 79% seen once. CDR3 length equals 14 residues. Between the trimmed V and J ends, which lost 6 bases and 3 bases, there was a span of 12 bases. Germline CDR1 is MNHEY and CDR2 is SVGAGI. Notes on this clone: What it binds is not known.

The TCR comes from a man aged 30 to 45 in good health and CMV-seronegative. The sequenced material came from PBMCs. The chain recombines TRBV6-5 with TRBJ1-5; TRBD1 is a possible D gene (5 bases). The CDR3 DNA reads TGTGCCAGCAGCCGCACAGGTGTCAATCAGCCCCAGCATTTT. Encoded protein: CASSRTGVNQPQHF.